Following are 26 T cell receptor beta chains from one sample sequenced in a study of PD-1 blockade in classical Hodgkin lymphoma. The time point is: cycle 4 day 1 (C4D1), after more than 5 weeks of nivolumab. All trial patients relapsed after autologous stem cell transplantation. The repertoire was sequenced with immunoSEQ multiplex PCR; TCRdb's copy has only in-frame clones and lacks some. The table lists roughly 20,000 clones, over 65% of them singletons. The sequenced sample was peripheral blood mononuclear cells (PBMCs), obtained before the fourth cycle of nivolumab. These receptors all come from a human donor with classical Hodgkin lymphoma.

The rearrangement joins TRBV28 to TRBJ2-7, with D perhaps TRBD1 (5 bases). This CDR3 is 13 amino acids long. The germline V gene encodes CDR1 MDHEN and CDR2 SYDVKM. V shed 7 bases and J shed 2 bases, with 12 bases lying between them. The CDR3 sequence: CASISRAAYEQYF. CDR3 nucleotides: TGTGCCAGCATCAGCAGGGCGGCCTACGAGCAGTACTTC.

The chain combines TRBV7-2 with TRBJ2-1, with 8 bases identical to TRBD2. With V trimmed by 5 bases and J by 9 bases, 9 bases remained unmatched. The germline V gene has CDR1 SGHTA and CDR2 FQGNSA. The CDR3 runs to 14 residues. The CDR3 sequence is CASSEGLGSGEQFF. Written as DNA, the CDR3 is TGTGCCAGCAGCGAGGGACTAGGTTCAGGTGAGCAGTTCTTC.

This clone has just a few counts. This chain uses TRBV27 with TRBJ2-2; 9 bases align to TRBD1. The CDR3 spans 15 residues. CDR1 and CDR2 (germline): MNHEY, SMNVEV (reference sequence). After removal of 7 bases from V and 7 bases from J, the junction contained 10 bases not matched to a gene. CDR3 protein: CASTPTGGLFGELFF. The CDR3 coding sequence is TGTGCCAGCACCCCGACAGGGGGACTTTTCGGGGAGCTGTTTTTT.

This clone was counted only a few times. The V call is TRBV18, the J call TRBJ1-1; no clear D. V gave up 3 bases and J gave up 1 base, with 6 bases separating them. CDR3 length: 13 residues. Germline V gene lookup returns CDR1 KGHSH and CDR2 LQKENI. The CDR3 loop reads CASSPYQNTEAFF. The CDR3 DNA reads as TGTGCCAGCTCACCGTATCAGAACACTGAAGCTTTCTTT.

The genes are TRBV11-3 and TRBJ2-5; TRBD2 is a possible D gene (5 bases). Germline V lookup: CDR1 SGHNT, CDR2 YENEEA. V gave up 5 bases and J gave up 5 bases, with 12 bases separating them. This CDR3 has 13 residues. The CDR3 DNA sequence: TGTGCCAGCAGCATCACTAGTTTGGAGACCCAGTACTTC. It yields the protein CASSITSLETQYF.

Turning to this clone: Mismatch with germline at one junction end may stem from a read error. Other DNA sequences in this sample translate to the same CDR3. V gene TRBV6-1 combines with J gene TRBJ1-5; D may be TRBD1 (6 bases). This CDR3 is 12 amino acids long. In germline, CDR1 is MNHNS, CDR2 SASEGT. DNA of the CDR3: TGCGCCACCGCAGGGGAGGGGCAGCCCCAGCATTTT. Amino acids: CATAGEGQPQHF.

The chain uses TRBV19 and TRBJ1-1; D ambiguous. Trimming cost V 2 bases and J 7 bases, with 5 bases left between them. The CDR3 has 11 residues. CDR1 is LNHDA, CDR2 SQIVND, per germline (reference sequence). This CDR3 is CASSIFHEAFF. The DNA of the CDR3 is TGTGCCAGTAGTATATTCCATGAAGCTTTCTTT. The whole variable domain, filled in from reference TRBV19 and TRBJ1-1, reads DGGITQSPKYLFRKEGQNVTLSCEQNLNHDAMYWYRQDPGQGLRLIYYSQIVNDFQKGDIAEGYSVSREKKESFPLTVTSAQKNPTAFYLCASSIFHEAFFGQGTRLTVV.

In nucleotides, the CDR3 is TGTGCCAGCAGTGAACGGGGCCCGAACCGCTTTAGCAATCAGCCCCAGCATTTT. It translates to CASSERGPNRFSNQPQHF. The rearrangement joins TRBV2 to TRBJ1-5; tentatively, D is TRBD1 (5 bases). The CDR3 covers 18 residues. In germline, CDR1 is SNHLY, CDR2 FYNNEI. V was shortened by 2 bases and J by 0 bases, with 17 bases between the two germline ends. Full variable domain (remainder filled in from reference TRBV2 and TRBJ1-5): EPEVTQTPSHQVTQMGQEVILRCVPISNHLYFYWYRQILGQKVEFLVSFYNNEISEKSEIFDDQFSVERPDGSNFTLKIRSTKLEDSAMYFCASSERGPNRFSNQPQHFGDGTRLSIL.

This chain connects TRBV7-8 to TRBJ2-2; 9 bases are shared with TRBD1. V shed 6 bases, J shed 4 bases, and the junction held 6 bases outside the gene matches. The CDR3 covers 15 residues. Germline assignment: CDR1 SGHVS and CDR2 FQNEAQ. The CDR3 DNA is TGTGCCAGCAGGGGTGGGACAGGGAGCACCGGGGAGCTGTTTTTT. Amino acids: CASRGGTGSTGELFF.

V is TRBV25-1 and J is TRBJ1-1; 7 bases agree with TRBD1. The CDR3 runs to 14 residues. V lost 4 bases to trimming and J lost 0 bases; unmatched junction nucleotides: 2. Germline CDR1 reads MGHDK; CDR2 reads SYGVNS. DNA for the CDR3: TGTGCCAGCAGTGGGGACAGACTGAACACTGAAGCTTTCTTT. Translating it yields CASSGDRLNTEAFF. The entire variable domain, with the rest obtained from reference TRBV25-1 and TRBJ1-1, is as follows: EADIYQTPRYLVIGTGKKITLECSQTMGHDKMYWYQQDPGMELHLIHYSYGVNSTEKGDLSSESTVSRIRTEHFPLTLESARPSHTSQYLCASSGDRLNTEAFFGQGTRLTVV.

This clone occurred a few times. The CDR3 here is CASSQDRLLALDTQYF. Here the CDR3 DNA reads TGCGCCAGCAGCCAAGATCGTTTGCTAGCATTGGATACGCAGTATTTT. The V gene is TRBV4-1, the J gene TRBJ2-3; a possible D gene is TRBD2 (5 bases). CDR3 length: 16 residues. Germline values: CDR1 MGHRA, CDR2 YSYEKL. V was pared by 0 bases and J by 6 bases, with 16 bases between.

This clone has more than one count but fewer than ten. This chain uses TRBV7-2 with TRBJ2-1; 8 bases line up with TRBD2. With 5 bases clipped from V and 2 bases from J, the junction kept 5 bases outside the gene matches. CDR3 length: 15 residues. The germline CDR1 and CDR2 sequences are SGHTA and FQGNSA. CDR3 region: CASSTLAGPYNEQFF. The CDR3 DNA follows: TGTGCCAGCAGCACCTTAGCGGGACCCTACAATGAGCAGTTCTTC.

The chain uses TRBV6-5 and TRBJ2-1; D perhaps matches TRBD2 (5 bases). Germline V lookup: CDR1 MNHEY, CDR2 SVGAGI. CDR3 length: 15 amino acids. With 4 bases removed from V and 2 bases from J, the gap between germline ends came to 12 bases. CDR3 DNA sequence: TGTGCCAGCAGTTTCGGGGTCCCAGCCTACAATGAGCAGTTCTTC. Amino acids: CASSFGVPAYNEQFF.

The chain combines TRBV6-5 with TRBJ2-2; TRBD1 agrees at 7 bases. J was trimmed by 4 bases and V by 7 bases; bases with no gene match: 6. The CDR3 runs 14 residues. CDR1 is MNHEY and CDR2 is SVGAGI in the germline V gene. CDR3: CASTRKGATGELFF. CDR3 coding DNA: TGTGCCAGCACCCGAAAGGGGGCCACCGGGGAGCTGTTTTTT.

This clone was recorded a few times. This chain links TRBV14 with TRBJ2-2, with 9 bases lining up with TRBD1. This CDR3 has 18 residues. Unmatched junction bases numbered 12, after V lost 4 bases and J lost 3 bases. Germline CDR1 is SGHDN and CDR2 is FVKESK. For the CDR3, the DNA is TGTGCCAGCAGCCCTCCACTCACAGGGGGCGCGGACACCGGGGAGCTGTTTTTT. Amino acids: CASSPPLTGGADTGELFF.

The table lists this clone with a count of one. CDR3 amino acids: CASSFNRGVGEQYF. The CDR3 region has the DNA TGCGCCAGCAGCTTCAACAGGGGGGTCGGCGAGCAGTACTTC. The rearrangement links TRBV5-1 to TRBJ2-7, with 8 bases that match TRBD1. This CDR3 comprises 14 residues. Germline CDR1 SGHRS, CDR2 YFSETQ. The ends lost 2 bases at V and 6 bases at J; junction bases unmatched: 7.

The rearrangement uses TRBV7-9 and TRBJ2-3; D call uncertain. The CDR3 totals 15 residues. V was pared by 1 base and J by 2 bases, with 10 bases between. Per the germline V gene, CDR1 is SEHNR and CDR2 is FQNEAQ (reference sequence). CDR3: CASSLDVYLTDTQYF. The CDR3 DNA reads TGTGCCAGCAGCTTAGATGTCTACCTCACAGATACGCAGTATTTT.

This clone came up once. The CDR3 loop is CASSPGLAGDTYEQYF. The DNA of the CDR3 is TGTGCCAGCAGTCCGGGACTAGCGGGAGACACCTACGAGCAGTACTTC. The genes are TRBV7-9 and TRBJ2-7; 14 bases map to TRBD2. Per the germline V gene, CDR1 is SEHNR and CDR2 is FQNEAQ (reference sequence). With V trimmed by 6 bases and J by 2 bases, 6 bases remained unmatched. The CDR3 runs to 16 residues.

This sequence joins TRBV27 and TRBJ1-4; D may be TRBD1 (6 bases). CDR1 is MNHEY, CDR2 SMNVEV, per germline (reference sequence). The CDR3 is 16 residues long. Trimming cost V 5 bases and J 8 bases, with 21 bases left between them. The CDR3 bases are TGTGCCAGCAGTCAGACTTTCGGGGGCTGGGGGGAAAAACTGTTTTTT. This sequence encodes CASSQTFGGWGEKLFF.

The chain combines TRBV7-9 with TRBJ2-7; D unclear. The germline V gene has CDR1 SEHNR and CDR2 FQNEAQ (reference sequence). V lost 1 base, J lost 1 base, and 8 bases lay in between. CDR3 length equals 14 residues. The CDR3 bases are TGTGCCAGCAGCTTAGACGCCGGGTCCTACGAGCAGTACTTC. Its translation is CASSLDAGSYEQYF.

The rearrangement joins TRBV6-5 to TRBJ2-2; 7 nucleotides align to TRBD1. The CDR3 length is 14 residues. The J segment lost 5 bases and the V segment lost 5 bases, leaving 5 bases of the junction unmatched. Germline V gives CDR1 MNHEY, CDR2 SVGAGI. CDR3 in amino acids: CASSADRVTGELFF. The CDR3 region has the DNA TGTGCCAGCAGTGCAGACAGGGTTACCGGGGAGCTGTTTTTT.

This clone was counted a single time. The gene calls are TRBV2 and TRBJ2-5; 14 bases align to TRBD2. The CDR3 consists of 16 residues. The germline V gene encodes CDR1 SNHLY and CDR2 FYNNEI. V lost 9 bases, J lost 4 bases, and 10 bases stayed unmatched. DNA for the CDR3: TGTGCCAGTCTGTCGGGACTAGCGGGAGCTGGAGAGACCCAGTACTTC. Its protein is CASLSGLAGAGETQYF.

The chain employs TRBV7-7 and TRBJ2-1; 8 nucleotides align to TRBD2. This CDR3 region has 15 residues. CDR1 is SSHAT and CDR2 is FNYEAQ in the germline V gene (reference sequence). J gave up 3 bases and V 4 bases, and 5 bases lay outside the gene matches. CDR3 in amino acids: CASSSGGTSYNEQFF. DNA for the CDR3: TGTGCCAGCAGCTCGGGGGGGACTAGCTACAATGAGCAGTTCTTC.

The V call is TRBV7-2, the J call TRBJ2-6, with D maybe TRBD1 (6 bases). Germline-derived CDR1 and CDR2 are SGHTA and FQGNSA. V shed 5 bases and J shed 1 base, with 15 bases lying between them. CDR3 length: 17 residues. Here the CDR3 reads CASSPQGYSSGANVLTF. The CDR3 nucleotides read TGTGCCAGCAGCCCCCAGGGGTATTCTTCTGGGGCCAACGTCCTGACTTTC.

This rearrangement joins TRBV7-8 to TRBJ2-7, with a possible D match to TRBD1 (6 bases). V shed 4 bases and J shed 4 bases, with 17 bases lying between them. The CDR3 is 15 residues long. Germline values: CDR1 SGHVS, CDR2 FQNEAQ. The CDR3 sequence: CASSSLQGSRYEQYF. The CDR3, as DNA: TGTGCCAGCAGCTCCCTACAGGGTTCGCGGTACGAGCAGTACTTC.

The genes are TRBV27 and TRBJ2-1; D uncertain. Per germline, CDR1 MNHEY and CDR2 SMNVEV (reference sequence). V lost 5 bases and J 0 bases, leaving 14 bases between the germline ends. This CDR3 has 16 amino acids. The CDR3 sequence is CASSRTLPSSYNEQFF. The CDR3, as DNA: TGTGCCAGCAGTCGGACGTTACCCAGCTCCTACAATGAGCAGTTCTTC.